The clone carrying this T cell receptor (beta chain) turned up a few times. Trimming removed 1 base from V and 6 bases from J; junction bases left unmatched: 5. The CDR3 has 16 residues. From germline, CDR1 is PRHDT and CDR2 FYEKMQ (reference sequence). In the original analysis: Reference gene primer amplification gave nucleated cell count estimates. The table came from immunoSEQ multiplex PCR; TCRdb's copy has only in-frame clones and leaves some out. That table supplies the V and J calls and clone size; D and trimming were determined from the DNA. The table shows fewer than 150,000 clones, with around 87% occurring only once. The sample is drawn from a study of blood T cell repertoires in COVID-19.

The source material was peripheral blood. The chain employs TRBV13 and TRBJ2-1; 11 bases line up with TRBD1. The TCR was taken from a woman aged 40 to 50 with acute or convalescent COVID-19. In DNA form, the CDR3 reads TGTGCCAGCAGCTTAGTCGGACAGGGGGCCAGCAATGAGCAGTTCTTC. It translates to CASSLVGQGASNEQFF.